This is a list of T cell receptor beta chains from one sample in a study of blood T cell repertoires in COVID-19. Sequencing was performed with immunoSEQ multiplex PCR; in TCRdb, only in-frame clones are kept and a portion is missing. The sample yields some 250,000 clones, 88% seen once. The specimen sequenced was peripheral blood. Source of these receptors: a woman aged 40 to 49 who had recovered from COVID-19. Each CDR3 is given with its conserved first and last residue. D genes are given only for firm matches. Not all rows give a size; the values are once, few, many and, for expanded clones, a class.

V	J	size	D	CDR3	DNA
TRBV6-2/TRBV6-3	TRBJ2-7	-	-	CASSYKEDSAPGEQYF	TGTGCCAGCAGTTACAAGGAGGACAGTGCCCCGGGGGAGCAGTACTTC
TRBV5-1	TRBJ2-3	-	TRBD2	CASSPQTAGRGTDTQYF	TGCGCCAGCAGCCCCCAGACCGCGGGGAGGGGCACAGATACGCAGTATTTT
TRBV9	TRBJ2-5	-	-	CASSGRAPLETQYF	TGTGCCAGCAGCGGGAGGGCCCCGCTGGAGACCCAGTACTTC
TRBV5-4	TRBJ2-1	-	-	CASSDQADYTDNEQFF	TGTGCCAGCAGCGATCAAGCGGACTACACCGACAATGAGCAGTTCTTC
TRBV6-4	TRBJ2-1	-	-	CASSVGAGPYNEQFF	TGTGCCAGCAGTGTTGGGGCGGGACCCTACAATGAGCAGTTCTTC
TRBV5-6	TRBJ2-1	-	-	CASSPGQYNEQFF	TGTGCCAGCAGCCCCGGACAGTACAATGAGCAGTTCTTC
TRBV9	TRBJ1-5	-	TRBD1	CASSDTGDPYQPQHF	TGTGCCAGCAGCGACACAGGGGACCCGTATCAGCCCCAGCATTTT
TRBV5-1	TRBJ2-3	-	-	CASRPGLSTDTQYF	TGCGCCAGCAGACCGGGACTGAGCACAGATACGCAGTATTTT
TRBV5-1	TRBJ2-2	once	-	CASSLTVWQGGTGELFF	TGCGCCAGCAGCTTGACGGTTTGGCAGGGCGGCACCGGGGAGCTGTTTTTT
TRBV7-6	TRBJ2-3	once	TRBD2	CASSSTSGRGADTQYF	TGTGCCAGCAGCTCGACTAGCGGGAGGGGTGCAGATACGCAGTATTTT
TRBV7-9	TRBJ2-7	-	TRBD1	CASSATGGWSEQYF	TGTGCCAGCAGCGCCACAGGGGGTTGGTCCGAGCAGTACTTC
TRBV29-1	TRBJ1-1	-	TRBD1	CSVVGTAMNTEAFF	TGCAGCGTTGTGGGGACAGCCATGAACACTGAAGCTTTCTTT
TRBV5-4	TRBJ2-1	-	TRBD1	CASSWNRGTGSYNEQFF	TGTGCCAGCAGCTGGAACCGGGGGACAGGGTCCTACAATGAGCAGTTCTTC
TRBV9	TRBJ2-5	once	TRBD2	CASSVGLAGAGGGGTQYF	TGTGCCAGCAGCGTAGGGCTAGCGGGAGCCGGTGGGGGGGGGACCCAGTACTTC
TRBV19	TRBJ1-1	few	TRBD1	CATRTGEGGTEAFF	TGTGCCACTCGAACAGGGGAAGGGGGAACTGAAGCTTTCTTT
TRBV4-2	TRBJ1-2	-	-	CASSQSLGGVWGDYGYTF	TGTGCCAGCAGCCAATCCCTCGGGGGGGTATGGGGTGACTATGGCTACACCTTC
TRBV9	TRBJ2-3	-	-	CASSPRGGRIGTQYF	TGTGCCAGCAGCCCCAGAGGAGGGAGGATTGGTACGCAGTATTTT
TRBV6-5	TRBJ1-5	-	-	CASSPSGAGGQPQHF	TGTGCCAGCAGTCCCTCCGGGGCCGGGGGTCAGCCCCAGCATTTT
TRBV6-5	TRBJ2-1	-	TRBD2	CASSYSGGTYNEQFF	TGTGCCAGCAGTTACTCGGGGGGGACGTACAATGAGCAGTTCTTC
TRBV7-2	TRBJ1-2	-	-	CASSLARDGYGYTF	TGTGCCAGCAGCTTAGCGCGGGACGGCTATGGCTACACCTTC
TRBV3-1/TRBV3-2	TRBJ2-1	-	TRBD2	CASSHASGLVAYNEQFF	TGTGCCAGCAGCCATGCCTCGGGACTAGTAGCCTACAATGAGCAGTTCTTC
TRBV12-3/TRBV12-4	TRBJ2-2	-	-	CASSPGSGLFF	TGTGCCAGCAGCCCCGGTTCCGGGCTGTTTTTT
TRBV11-3	TRBJ1-6	-	-	CASTWSSYNSPLHF	TGTGCCAGCACCTGGAGCTCCTATAATTCACCCCTCCACTTT
TRBV27	TRBJ1-2	-	TRBD1	CASRETGWAYGYTF	TGTGCCAGCAGGGAGACAGGGTGGGCCTATGGCTACACCTTC
TRBV28	TRBJ2-7	-	-	CASSTTGTEQYF	TGTGCCAGCAGTACCACAGGGACCGAGCAGTACTTC
TRBV10-3	TRBJ1-3	-	-	CAISDVARGGTIYF	TGTGCCATCAGTGATGTGGCTCGCGGAGGCACCATATATTTT
TRBV19	TRBJ2-1	-	-	CASSTLQGWDEQFF	TGTGCCAGTAGTACCCTACAGGGTTGGGATGAGCAGTTCTTC
TRBV30	TRBJ2-2	-	-	CAWSPQHGELFF	TGTGCCTGGAGCCCACAACACGGGGAGCTGTTTTTT
TRBV21-1	TRBJ1-6	-	-	CASSKGPGTSSSYNSPLHF	TGTGCCAGCAGCAAAGGTCCCGGGACAAGTAGCTCCTATAATTCACCCCTCCACTTT
TRBV6-5	TRBJ2-5	-	TRBD1	CASARTGQETQYF	TGTGCCAGCGCCCGAACGGGACAGGAGACCCAGTACTTC
TRBV6-7	TRBJ2-1	-	TRBD2	CASSYGWEGLANEQFF	TGTGCCAGCAGTTACGGGTGGGAGGGCCTAGCGAATGAGCAGTTCTTC
TRBV7-9	TRBJ1-1	-	-	CASSGGVPMNTEAFF	TGTGCCAGCAGCGGAGGGGTCCCCATGAACACTGAAGCTTTCTTT
TRBV18	TRBJ1-1	-	-	CASSPSRVGTEAFF	TGTGCCAGCTCACCATCCAGGGTGGGCACTGAAGCTTTCTTT
TRBV5-6	TRBJ2-3	-	TRBD1	CASSLVGDRGTDTQYF	TGTGCCAGCAGCTTGGTGGGGGACAGAGGCACAGATACGCAGTATTTT
TRBV10-3	TRBJ2-7	once	TRBD2	CAIRSGGEQYF	TGTGCCATCAGGTCGGGAGGGGAGCAGTACTTC
TRBV5-6	TRBJ2-1	-	-	CASSFQGSYNEQFF	TGTGCCAGCAGCTTCCAGGGCTCCTACAATGAGCAGTTCTTC
TRBV11-3	TRBJ2-1	-	-	CASSSRQSSYNEQFF	TGTGCCAGCAGCTCCCGACAGAGCTCCTACAATGAGCAGTTCTTC